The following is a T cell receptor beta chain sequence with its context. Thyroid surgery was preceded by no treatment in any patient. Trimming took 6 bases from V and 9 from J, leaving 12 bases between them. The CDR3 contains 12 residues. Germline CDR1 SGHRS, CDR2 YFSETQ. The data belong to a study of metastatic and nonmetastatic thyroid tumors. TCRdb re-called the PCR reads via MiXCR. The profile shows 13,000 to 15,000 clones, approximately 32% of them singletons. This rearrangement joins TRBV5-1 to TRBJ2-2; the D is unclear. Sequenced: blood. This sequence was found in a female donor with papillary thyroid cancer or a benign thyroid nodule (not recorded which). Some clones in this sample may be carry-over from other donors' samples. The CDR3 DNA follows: TGCGCCAGCATGTCCGGTAACCGGGAGCTGTTTTTT. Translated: CASMSGNRELFF. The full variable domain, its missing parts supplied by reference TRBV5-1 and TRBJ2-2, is KAGVTQTPRYLIKTRGQQVTLSCSPISGHRSVSWYQQTPGQGLQFLFEYFSETQRNKGNFPGRFSGRQFSNSRSEMNVSTLELGDSALYLCASMSGNRELFFGEGSRLTVL.